This T cell receptor (beta chain) was found in a study of blood T cell repertoires in COVID-19. The wider study: Samples representing acute and convalescent COVID-19 were sourced from the United States, Italy and Spain. From T cells, B-cell-depleted T cells, or PBMCs came the material, which was cDNA or gDNA.

Original handling: Using reference gene primer amplification, nucleated cell counts were estimated. TCRdb keeps only in-frame clones here, not all; method: immunoSEQ multiplex PCR. V, J and clone size were drawn from that table, and D and trimming were deduced from the DNA. This sample has 90,000 to 150,000 clones, with around 81% found just once. V was pared by 4 bases and J by 8 bases, with 9 bases between. The germline V gene encodes CDR1 MGHDK and CDR2 SYGVNS. This CDR3 is 12 amino acids long. The TCR was taken from a human donor in a cohort sampled during active COVID-19. J is TRBJ2-4 and V is TRBV25-1, with D maybe TRBD2 (5 bases). Sequencing was done on a sample of peripheral blood. The CDR3 DNA is TGTGCCAGCAGTGGAGGGTCCCACATTCAGTACTTC. It yields the protein CASSGGSHIQYF. The variable domain in full, with the rest retrieved from reference TRBV25-1 and TRBJ2-4, is EADIYQTPRYLVIGTGKKITLECSQTMGHDKMYWYQQDPGMELHLIHYSYGVNSTEKGDLSSESTVSRIRTEHFPLTLESARPSHTSQYLCASSGGSHIQYFGAGTRLSVL.